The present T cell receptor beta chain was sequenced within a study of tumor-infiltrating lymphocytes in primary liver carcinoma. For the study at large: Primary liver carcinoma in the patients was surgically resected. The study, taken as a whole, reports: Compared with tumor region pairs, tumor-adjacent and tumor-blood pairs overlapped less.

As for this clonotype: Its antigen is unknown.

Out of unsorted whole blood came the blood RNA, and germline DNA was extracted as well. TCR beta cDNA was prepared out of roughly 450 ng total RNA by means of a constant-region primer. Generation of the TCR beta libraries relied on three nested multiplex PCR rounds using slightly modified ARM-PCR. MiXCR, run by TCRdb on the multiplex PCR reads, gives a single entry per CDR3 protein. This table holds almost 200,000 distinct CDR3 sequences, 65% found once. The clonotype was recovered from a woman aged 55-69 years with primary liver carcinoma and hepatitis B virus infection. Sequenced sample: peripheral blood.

The CDR3 DNA reads as TGTGCCAGCAGCCAAGATAAATACAGTCCGGGGGGTTATGGCTACACCTTC. Translating gives CASSQDKYSPGGYGYTF. The rearrangement links TRBV14 to TRBJ1-2, with a possible D match to TRBD1 (5 bases). Trimming left V 0 bases short and J 5 bases short, with 19 bases between. Germline lookup yields CDR1 SGHDN and CDR2 FVKESK. The CDR3 covers 17 residues.